This passage covers 7 T cell receptor beta chains from one sample sequenced in a study of cytomegalovirus exposure and HLA in healthy donors. The PCR made use of 60 Vbeta and 13 Jbeta primers. The assay was immunoSEQ multiplex PCR, and TCRdb's table has in-frame clones only and misses some. The sample has 270,000 or so clones; around 90% are singletons. Specimen: PBMCs. All receptors come from a girl aged 2-10 years in good health and CMV-seronegative.

The chain couples TRBV19 to TRBJ2-5, with TRBD2 as a possible D gene (6 bases). With 4 bases removed from V and 2 bases from J, the gap between germline ends came to 17 bases. The CDR3 has 16 residues. Germline V gene data show CDR1 as LNHDA and CDR2 as SQIVND (reference sequence). The CDR3 protein is CASSTARDWLQETQYF. CDR3 DNA sequence: TGTGCCAGTAGTACCGCAAGGGACTGGCTGCAAGAGACCCAGTACTTC.

This clone was seen once. This sequence joins TRBV10-1 and TRBJ2-7; possibly TRBD1 for D (7 bases). Germline assignment: CDR1 WNHNN and CDR2 SYGVQD (reference sequence). V lost 3 bases, J lost 5 bases, and 26 bases lay in between. The CDR3 consists of 18 residues. The CDR3 DNA is TGCGCCAGCAGTGATAATCCGGCCGTCCCAGGGGGGTCCGACGAGCAGTACTTC. Translating gives CASSDNPAVPGGSDEQYF.

The chain couples TRBV5-1 to TRBJ2-7; weak D call: TRBD2 (5 bases). V was cut by 0 bases and J by 6 bases, with 7 bases left in between. Germline V CDR1 and CDR2: SGHRS, YFSETQ. CDR3 length: 12 amino acids. This CDR3 reads CASSLVRGEQYF. In DNA form, the CDR3 reads TGCGCCAGCAGCTTGGTACGGGGCGAGCAGTACTTC. Complete variable domain (other parts from reference TRBV5-1 and TRBJ2-7): KAGVTQTPRYLIKTRGQQVTLSCSPISGHRSVSWYQQTPGQGLQFLFEYFSETQRNKGNFPGRFSGRQFSNSRSEMNVSTLELGDSALYLCASSLVRGEQYFGPGTRLTVT.

The chain links TRBV7-9 to TRBJ2-7, with D possibly being TRBD2 (5 bases). CDR3 length: 14 residues. V lost 5 bases to trimming and J lost 2 bases, with 13 bases between them. CDR1 and CDR2 (germline): SEHNR, FQNEAQ (reference sequence). CDR3 sequence (DNA): TGTGCCAGCAGCCATAGAGCGGCCCCCTACGAGCAGTACTTC. This encodes CASSHRAAPYEQYF.

The chain links TRBV11-2 to TRBJ2-7; D is possibly TRBD1 (5 bases). V was shortened by 3 bases and J by 9 bases, with 21 bases between the two germline ends. CDR3 length equals 15 residues. CDR1 and CDR2 (germline): SGHAT, FQNNGV. DNA of the CDR3: TGTGCCAGCAGCTTGGGATCAGGGCCTCTACTTTGGCAGTACTTC. Residues: CASSLGSGPLLWQYF.

This clone was picked up a small number of times. V usage is TRBV19 and J usage is TRBJ1-1; unclear D gene. The germline V and J ends were trimmed by 3 bases and 10 bases, with 15 bases remaining between them. The germline gives CDR1 LNHDA, CDR2 SQIVND (reference sequence). The CDR3 length is 13 residues. The CDR3 reads CASSIRGGLTAFF. In DNA, the CDR3 is TGTGCCAGTAGTATTCGAGGAGGGTTGACAGCTTTCTTT.

The chain combines TRBV19 with TRBJ2-7; 10 positions agree with TRBD1. The germline CDR1 and CDR2 sequences are LNHDA and SQIVND (reference sequence). This CDR3 contains 12 residues. The J segment lost 5 bases and the V segment lost 9 bases, leaving 4 bases of the junction unmatched. The CDR3 DNA sequence: TGTGCCAGCGGGACAGGGGACCACGAGCAGTACTTC. Its translation is CASGTGDHEQYF. The full variable domain, rest sourced from reference TRBV19 and TRBJ2-7, is DGGITQSPKYLFRKEGQNVTLSCEQNLNHDAMYWYRQDPGQGLRLIYYSQIVNDFQKGDIAEGYSVSREKKESFPLTVTSAQKNPTAFYLCASGTGDHEQYFGPGTRLTVT.